The source of this T cell receptor (beta chain) is a study of tissue T cells after allogeneic stem cell transplantation (dated by TCRdb to between 2021 and 2024). At the level of the whole study: If a tissue had multiple samples, a pathologist reviewed H&E sections so that samples with histologically apparent lymphocytes got priority for sequencing. The study profiled TCR beta repertoires across many tissues from research autopsies of patients with and without GVHD, plus mouse models of GVHD. The human arm was conducted as a prospective observational study, and neither blinding nor randomization was performed.

Trimming takes 7 bases off V and 1 base off J; junction bases not matched to a gene: 7. From the cysteine through the phenylalanine, the CDR3 covers 14 amino acids. Only the CDR3 region is kept as DNA, spanning 42 bases read in frame from base 1. CDR1 and CDR2 (SNHLY, FYNNEI) derive from the germline V gene. Library generation was performed with the immunoSEQ multiplex PCR assay. TCRbeta CDR3 sequencing was done by Adaptive Biotechnologies at survey depth, reporting CDR3 sequences, V/J genes, productive frequency and template counts. Amplification of TCR beta CDR3 regions was performed from genomic DNA rather than from RNA. Under the source paper's analysis protocol: Pairwise repertoire overlap between tissues was quantified with Jensen-Shannon divergence, where 1 means complete divergence and 0 identical. Tissues were clustered by single-linkage agglomerative hierarchical clustering of pairwise JSD values, and the clustering results were displayed as dendrograms. All patient samples were analyzed with GLIPH2 using simulation_depth 1000, kmer_min_depth 3 and cdr3_length_cutoff 8, and only groups containing more than two unique CDR3s were kept. A standardized tissue-overlap score extrapolated Jaccard GLIPH-group overlap across patients to a standard repertoire size of 1000 clones. Linear mixed-effect models, with tissue as a fixed effect and individual as a random effect, were used to test how diversity related to clinical or experimental variables. In its TCRdb copy, this immuneACCESS table keeps in-frame sequences only and misses some clones. Where compared with another copy, unresolved V genes explain less than half of these, and the others have no known cause. The DNA was the basis for D and trimming; V, J and clone size are from that table. The sample table holds approximately 12,000 clones, of which roughly 70% were seen once. The ten largest clones add up to approximately 15% of the sample.

Explained via the paper, the time point label denotes: human tissue collected at research (rapid) autopsy. Three non-HCT comparator patients with other cancers, having at least five GI tract samples and no known GI disease at death, were selected retrospectively. Autopsy tissues included GI sites from esophagus to rectum, liver, skin and lymphoid organs including spleen, after a median post-mortem interval of around 9.8 hours. Each autopsy specimen was cut in two, with one portion flash-frozen in liquid nitrogen and the remainder formalin-fixed, and the outer muscle layers of GI specimens were removed. Genomic DNA was extracted from frozen tissues using the Mag-Bind Blood & Tissue DNA HDQ 96 Kit on a Chemagic 360 or the DNeasy Blood & Tissue Kit. Because of concern about red blood cell contamination, extracted DNA underwent additional purification with the Genomic DNA Clean & Concentrator-25 kit.

This clone has only a few counts. What this receptor recognizes is not known. It has no much larger one-base neighbor in the sample; base qualities were not kept. On the study overall, not on this receptor specifically: Blood samples were not available from the non-GVHD comparator patients. Only a few T cell clones appeared in more than one patient, yet motif-based clustering showed tissue-specific repertoire signatures that were shared between patients. The study did not determine which tissue TCRs were alloreactive or antigen-specific, and some clones might have been persisting host cells. Sampling depth was acknowledged as a limitation, and the patient cohort was both small and clinically heterogeneous. Within patients, how anatomically similar tissues were was a major factor shaping TCR repertoire composition, regardless of disease or transplant status. Blood and spleen T cells captured only a limited portion of the TCR repertoire detected in tissues, in both patients and mice.

The input for sequencing was tissue from the right colon, taken at autopsy. The chain is assembled from TRBV2 and TRBJ2-7, with 7 central nucleotides matching TRBD2. The source of this sequence is a woman aged 18-55 years with breast cancer. The CDR3 region: CASNRGGRSYEQYF. The DNA sequence is given as TGTGCCAGCAATCGTGGCGGGAGATCCTACGAGCAGTACTTC.